A single T cell receptor beta chain is shown here with its context. These data belong to a study of shared T cell receptors in the human thymus. Germline CDR1 reads MDHEN; CDR2 reads SYDVKM. The CDR3 has 16 amino acids. Trimming cost V 4 bases and J 4 bases, with 18 bases left between them. Repertoires were generated with immunoSEQ multiplex PCR, while TCRdb's copy carries only in-frame clones and drops some. The sample records hundreds of thousands of clones, 70% to 90% being singletons. These data are also associated with another study on human thymus T cells.

The specimen sequenced was thymocytes. The rearrangement joins TRBV28 to TRBJ2-3, with D tentatively TRBD1 (7 bases). The TCR sequence derives from a boy younger than two with a congenital heart defect. The CDR3 sequence: CASSSRGSRGPDTQYF. In DNA form, the CDR3 reads TGTGCCAGCAGTTCGCGGGGATCAAGGGGGCCAGATACGCAGTATTTT.